This TCR beta chain was sequenced for a study of cytomegalovirus exposure and HLA in healthy donors. Use of 60 Vbeta and 13 Jbeta primers characterized the PCR. Assay: immunoSEQ multiplex PCR; the TCRdb copy retains only in-frame clones and omits some. The table includes under 200,000 clones, about 80% detected once. In regard to this clone: The antigen is not known.

Study results and limitations: Compared with the approximately 700-donor mean, an Asian-associated ancestry cluster reportedly had fewer N-insertions, according to a later analysis. It has been reported that TCR beta sequences accurately predicted the HLA-A and HLA-B alleles of most subjects. It was shown in a later analysis that HLA-associated TCR beta chains were more clonally expanded than other, equally common chains. Later work associated 16,951 TCR beta sequences with HLA alleles at 0.05 false discovery rate.

Germline V CDR1 and CDR2: SGHNT, YYREEE (reference sequence). J gave up 5 bases and V 6 bases, and 13 bases lay outside the gene matches. The CDR3 is made up of 15 amino acids. The sequence was obtained from a man in his late teens or twenties in good health and CMV-seropositive. The chain links TRBV5-4 to TRBJ1-2, with 7 nucleotides matching TRBD1. Sequenced material: PBMCs. CDR3 DNA sequence: TGTGCCAGCACCCAACAGGGGCGAAGGGAATATGGCTACACCTTC. This sequence encodes CASTQQGRREYGYTF.